The subject of this entry is one TCR beta chain. What it binds is not known. These data belong to a study of T cell responses to AZD1222 COVID-19 vaccine. Clones were sequenced by immunoSEQ multiplex PCR, and TCRdb holds only the in-frame ones, with some missing. Of under 60,000 clones in the sample, around 80% were seen once. The study's findings and limits: The study sampled repertoires only after the peak T cell response. There were mostly white British donors and more females than males, and clonal diversity was possibly underestimated. CD4 TCRs associated with vaccination spanned spike, dominating at 160-218 and 743-854.

The trim removed 4 bases at V and 3 bases at J, leaving 3 bases unmatched. Germline CDR1 SGHTA, CDR2 FQGNSA. The CDR3 sequence is 15 residues long. This receptor was obtained from an adult in good health. Sequenced here: peripheral blood, sampled on day 0 of AZD1222 vaccination. The chain has TRBV7-2 and TRBJ2-7; the match to TRBD2 covers 13 bases. The CDR3 is CASSSLAGGFYEQYF. CDR3 nucleotides: TGTGCCAGCAGCTCACTAGCGGGGGGGTTCTACGAGCAGTACTTC.